This passage covers 6 T cell receptor beta chains from one sample sequenced in a study of ipilimumab plus nivolumab after autologous stem cell transplantation. Profiled with immunoSEQ multiplex PCR; TCRdb holds only in-frame clones, not every one. The table shows 20,000 to 30,000 clones, with 86% occurring only once. Specimen: PBMCs, collected in a trial of ipilimumab plus nivolumab as post-transplant consolidation. These receptors all stem from a male donor with diffuse large B-cell lymphoma.

CDR3 coding DNA: TGTGCCAGCAGCTTAGTCCCGAACACTGAAGCTTTCTTT. Protein: CASSLVPNTEAFF. This sequence joins TRBV11-2 and TRBJ1-1; D is unclear. Between the trimmed V and J ends, which lost 1 base and 1 base, there was a span of 4 bases. Germline V gene data show CDR1 as SGHAT and CDR2 as FQNNGV. The CDR3 extends over 13 amino acids. The full variable domain, with the rest looked up from reference TRBV11-2 and TRBJ1-1, is EAGVAQSPRYKIIEKRQSVAFWCNPISGHATLYWYQQILGQGPKLLIQFQNNGVVDDSQLPKDRFSAERLKGVDSTLKIQPAKLEDSAVYLCASSLVPNTEAFFGQGTRLTVV.

The chain recombines TRBV7-2 with TRBJ2-5; 7 positions match TRBD1. This CDR3 region has 14 residues. Germline assignment: CDR1 SGHTA and CDR2 FQGNSA. The J segment lost 5 bases and the V segment lost 6 bases, leaving 9 bases of the junction unmatched. CDR3 amino acids: CASSLRQGFETQYF. The CDR3 DNA follows: TGTGCCAGCAGTTTACGACAGGGCTTTGAGACCCAGTACTTC.

This clone has only one observation. The rearrangement joins TRBV6-1 to TRBJ1-2; D remains unclear. CDR1 MNHNS and CDR2 SASEGT come from the germline V gene. V lost 8 bases, J lost 3 bases, and 16 bases lay in between. This CDR3 has 14 residues. Written as DNA, the CDR3 is TGTGCCAGCTCATGGGATCAGGTTTACTATGGCTACACCTTC. Translated, it gives CASSWDQVYYGYTF.

The chain uses TRBV5-1 and TRBJ2-5; weak D call: TRBD1 (5 bases). In germline, CDR1 is SGHRS, CDR2 YFSETQ. The CDR3 consists of 14 residues. V shed 10 bases and J shed 2 bases, with 18 bases lying between them. In DNA, the CDR3 is TGCGCCTCAGGAACAGGCAGCACACAAGAGACCCAGTACTTC. Translating gives CASGTGSTQETQYF. Full variable domain (remainder filled in from reference TRBV5-1 and TRBJ2-5): KAGVTQTPRYLIKTRGQQVTLSCSPISGHRSVSWYQQTPGQGLQFLFEYFSETQRNKGNFPGRFSGRQFSNSRSEMNVSTLELGDSALYLCASGTGSTQETQYFGPGTRLLVL.

This chain connects TRBV2 to TRBJ2-2, with TRBD2 matching 9 bases. CDR3 length: 17 amino acids. Germline assignment: CDR1 SNHLY and CDR2 FYNNEI. J was trimmed by 0 bases and V by 1 base; bases with no gene match: 3. CDR3 sequence (DNA): TGTGCCAGCAGTGAAGTAGCGGGGGTTTCGAACACCGGGGAGCTGTTTTTT. It is translated as CASSEVAGVSNTGELFF.

The chain is built from TRBV9 and TRBJ2-5, with D possibly matching TRBD2 (5 bases). The V gene's germline CDR1 is SGDLS and CDR2 YYNGEE. The CDR3 is 16 amino acids. V lost 5 bases and J 2 bases, leaving 19 bases between the germline ends. CDR3 in amino acids: CASSSSLIRGQETQYF. CDR3 DNA: TGTGCCAGCAGTTCTAGCCTTATTAGAGGGCAAGAGACCCAGTACTTC.